This TCR beta chain was observed in a study of blood T cell dynamics during melanoma immunotherapy. Study outcomes and limitations: The study could not tell melanoma-specific clones from general immune activation.

Comment on this clone: As yet, its antigen is unknown.

The germline CDR1 and CDR2 sequences are MGHRA and YSYEKL. V was pared by 0 bases and J by 0 bases, with 14 bases of the junction left unmatched. The CDR3 covers 19 residues. Time point noted: pre-treatment baseline. Response was assessed by RECIST 1.1 at 12 weeks, except a couple of rapid progressors. Patients with prior systemic cancer treatment, concomitant immunosuppressants, or other active malignancies were excluded. A fixed DNA input of 350 ng was used per bulk PBMC sample. This table comes from immunoSEQ multiplex PCR, and its TCRdb copy is limited to in-frame clones, with some not included. Of approximately 23,000 clones listed, about 90% are singletons.

This material consisted of blood, taken from a patient treated with checkpoint blockade. This chain uses TRBV4-1 with TRBJ2-7; 7 positions match TRBD2. This TCR derives from a human donor with melanoma. The CDR3 loop reads CASSQDPPSLGGISYEQYF. Written as DNA, the CDR3 is TGCGCCAGCAGCCAAGATCCGCCATCGCTGGGGGGGATCTCCTACGAGCAGTACTTC.